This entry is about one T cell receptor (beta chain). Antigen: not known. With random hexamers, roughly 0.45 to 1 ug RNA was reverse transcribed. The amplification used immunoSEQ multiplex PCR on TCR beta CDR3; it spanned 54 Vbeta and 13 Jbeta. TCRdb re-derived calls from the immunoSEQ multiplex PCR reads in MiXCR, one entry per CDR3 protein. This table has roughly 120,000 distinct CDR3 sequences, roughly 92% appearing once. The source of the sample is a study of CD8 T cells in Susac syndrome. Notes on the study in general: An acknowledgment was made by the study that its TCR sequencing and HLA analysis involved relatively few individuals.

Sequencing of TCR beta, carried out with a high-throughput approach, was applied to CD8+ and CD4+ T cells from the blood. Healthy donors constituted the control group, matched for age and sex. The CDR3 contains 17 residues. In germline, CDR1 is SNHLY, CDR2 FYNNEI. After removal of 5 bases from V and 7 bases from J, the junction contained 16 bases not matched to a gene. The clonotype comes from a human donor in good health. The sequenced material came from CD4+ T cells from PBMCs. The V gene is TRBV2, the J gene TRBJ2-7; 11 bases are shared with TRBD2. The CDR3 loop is CASSQRRTSGSGKEQYF. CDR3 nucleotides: TGTGCCAGCAGTCAGAGGAGAACTAGCGGGAGCGGTAAGGAGCAGTACTTC.